This T cell receptor (beta chain) emerged from a study of PD-L1 blockade in urothelial cancer. Study as a whole: Patients started atezolizumab in about 2014, 1,200 mg intravenously every 3 weeks.

Trimming removed 2 bases from V and 4 bases from J, with 12 bases in between. This CDR3 contains 15 residues. Germline V gene lookup returns CDR1 SNHLY and CDR2 FYNNEI. Here immunoSEQ multiplex PCR was the method, and the copy in TCRdb shows in-frame clones only, minus some. Of fewer than 90,000 clones in the sample, more than 85% were seen once. Time point of the sample: peripheral blood 6 weeks after treatment start. This TCR came from an elderly woman with urothelial cancer. The chain combines TRBV2 with TRBJ2-1, with unresolved D. The specimen was PBMCs, collected around atezolizumab (anti-PD-L1) treatment. The chain's CDR3 is CASSELGPTYNEQFF. The CDR3 DNA reads TGTGCCAGCAGTGAACTGGGCCCAACTTACAATGAGCAGTTCTTC.